This T cell receptor beta chain was captured by sequencing in a study of CD8+CD57+ T cells in acquired aplastic anemia. Across the whole study: Among healthy donors, CD4+ cells averaged roughly 11 million reads.

TCR beta VDJ and CDR3 were profiled, and genomic DNA was the template. Using its own MiXCR run on the reads, TCRdb lists one record per CDR3 protein. The sample carries about 210,000 distinct CDR3 sequences, around 60% recorded once. The CDR3 runs to 15 residues. Trimming pared 4 bases from V and 1 base from J, leaving 15 bases between. CDR1 and CDR2 from the germline V gene are SGDLS and YYNGEE. The count of this clonotype is one. The source material was sorted CD4+, CD8+, or CD8+CD57+ T cells (not recorded which) from PBMCs. The chain recombines TRBV9 with TRBJ2-7; the D gene could be TRBD1 or TRBD2 (7 bases each). This sequence originates from a human donor in good health. CDR3: CASSTGGTASYEQYF. CDR3 sequence (DNA): TGTGCCAGCAGCACCGGGGGGACAGCATCCTACGAGCAGTACTTC.